This T cell receptor beta chain is from a study of OX40 agonist ivuxolimab in advanced cancers. Study-level background: Administration of intravenous ivuxolimab to patients occurred every 2 weeks at 0.01 to 10 mg/kg. General study findings and limits: Antigens targeted by the expanded peripheral T cells were not determined.

CDR1 is LNHDA, CDR2 SQIVND, per germline (reference sequence). This CDR3 comprises 17 residues. Trimming pared 0 bases from V and 3 bases from J, leaving 14 bases between. Profiling relied on immunoSEQ multiplex PCR, and the TCRdb table lists in-frame clones only, not all of them. The sample contains 40,000 to 50,000 clones, over 75% of which appear only once. This clone was observed once. What it recognizes is unknown. Here the sequenced sample was CD4+ or CD8+ T cells sorted from blood, taken in a trial of the OX40 agonist ivuxolimab. The sequence came from an adult with an advanced solid tumor such as melanoma, head and neck, liver or kidney cancer. The V and J genes are TRBV19 and TRBJ2-2; D is possibly TRBD2 (7 bases). This CDR3 is CASSIDAGATDTGELFF. DNA of the CDR3: TGTGCCAGTAGTATAGATGCGGGGGCGACGGACACCGGGGAGCTGTTTTTT.